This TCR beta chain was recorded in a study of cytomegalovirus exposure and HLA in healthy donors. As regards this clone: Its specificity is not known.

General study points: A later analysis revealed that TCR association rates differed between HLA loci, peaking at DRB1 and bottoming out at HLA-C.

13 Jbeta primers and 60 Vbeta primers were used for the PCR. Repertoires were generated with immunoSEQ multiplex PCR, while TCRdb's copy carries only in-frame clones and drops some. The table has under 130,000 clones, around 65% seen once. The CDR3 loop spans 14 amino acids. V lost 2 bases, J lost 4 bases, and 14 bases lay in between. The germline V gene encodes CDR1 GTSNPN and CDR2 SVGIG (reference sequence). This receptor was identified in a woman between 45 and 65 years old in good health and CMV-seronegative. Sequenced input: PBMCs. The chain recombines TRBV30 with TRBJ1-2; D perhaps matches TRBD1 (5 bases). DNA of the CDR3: TGTGCCTGGAGTCACGACAGTCGGACCTATGGCTACACCTTC. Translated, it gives CAWSHDSRTYGYTF.